A single sample is the source of the 26 T cell receptor beta chains below, sequenced in a study of blood T cells in healthy people across ages. It was with a sample-barcoded 5' primer and a J-beta primer mix that a second PCR of about 6 to 12 cycles was run. TCRdb independently ran MiXCR on the 5' RACE reads; one entry per CDR3 protein. The table records 750,000 to 950,000 distinct CDR3 sequences, just under 30% of them present only once. These data are also associated with another study on T cells of mothers and their children.

The sample consisted of blood. These receptors came from a woman in her 40s in good health.

In nucleotides, the CDR3 is TGTGCCAGCAGCCGGCTAGAGCATGAGCAGTTCTTC. Its translation: CASSRLEHEQFF. V and J are TRBV7-6 and TRBJ2-1; no firm D call. Per germline, CDR1 SGHVS and CDR2 FNYEAQ. V was shortened by 5 bases and J by 8 bases, with 10 bases between the two germline ends. The CDR3 is made up of 12 amino acids.

The J gene is TRBJ1-5, the V gene TRBV7-2; D gene ambiguous. V was cut by 1 base and J by 6 bases, with 7 bases left in between. The CDR3 totals 13 residues. Germline V gives CDR1 SGHTA, CDR2 FQGNSA. The CDR3 DNA reads TGTGCCAGCAGCTTAGAAGAGGCTCAGCCCCAGCATTTT. Translation: CASSLEEAQPQHF.

This clonotype has a count of ten or more. The gene calls are TRBV24-1 and TRBJ2-1, with 9 bases aligning to TRBD1. With 3 bases clipped from V and 8 bases from J, the junction kept 10 bases outside the gene matches. This CDR3 is 16 amino acids long. From germline, CDR1 is KGHDR and CDR2 SFDVKD. CDR3 sequence: CATSDLPGQGVYEQFF. CDR3 sequence (DNA): TGTGCCACCAGTGATCTACCGGGACAGGGTGTCTATGAGCAGTTCTTC.

This clonotype occurred a few times. The rearrangement uses TRBV9 and TRBJ1-1; weak D call: TRBD1 (5 bases). V dropped 2 bases and J dropped 4 bases, with 9 bases sitting between them. The CDR3 sequence is 13 residues long. Germline lookup yields CDR1 SGDLS and CDR2 YYNGEE. The CDR3: CASSVAGSTEAFF. In DNA form, the CDR3 reads TGTGCCAGCAGCGTCGCAGGGAGCACTGAAGCTTTCTTT. Variable domain in full (rest from reference TRBV9 and TRBJ1-1): DSGVTQTPKHLITATGQRVTLRCSPRSGDLSVYWYQQSLDQGLQFLIQYYNGEERAKGNILERFSAQQFPDLHSELNLSSLELGDSALYFCASSVAGSTEAFFGQGTRLTVV.

In its sample, this clonotype was seen many times. The chain uses TRBV7-2 and TRBJ2-4, with D possibly matching TRBD2 (7 bases). Trimming cost V 5 bases and J 6 bases, with 17 bases left between them. The CDR3 contains 15 residues. From germline, CDR1 is SGHTA and CDR2 FQGNSA. The DNA for the CDR3 is TGTGCCAGCAGCCCAGGGGTAGCGGGCGGAAACATTCAGTACTTC. Encoded protein: CASSPGVAGGNIQYF.

The V call is TRBV3-1, the J call TRBJ2-7; no clear D gene. The DNA end lines up better with TRBJ2-5; the J call may be wrong. The CDR3 totals 13 residues. Germline values: CDR1 LGHDT, CDR2 YNNKEL (reference sequence). This CDR3 is CASSQRHAGTQYF. DNA for the CDR3: TGTGCCAGCAGCCAGCGCCATGCTGGGACCCAGTACTTC.

The J gene is TRBJ2-3, the V gene TRBV14; possibly TRBD1 or TRBD2 for D (5 bases each). The ends were cut back, 3 bases at V and 2 bases at J, with 9 bases in the middle. CDR1 and CDR2 from the germline V gene are SGHDN and FVKESK. This CDR3 spans 14 amino acids. The CDR3 reads CASSQGPLTDTQYF. CDR3 nucleotide sequence: TGTGCCAGCAGCCAGGGACCCCTCACAGATACGCAGTATTTT. The complete variable domain, with remaining parts taken from reference TRBV14 and TRBJ2-3, reads EAGVTQFPSHSVIEKGQTVTLRCDPISGHDNLYWYRRVMGKEIKFLLHFVKESKQDESGMPNNRFLAERTGGTYSTLKVQPAELEDSGVYFCASSQGPLTDTQYFGPGTRLTVL.

J is TRBJ1-4 and V is TRBV6-6; 9 bases match TRBD1. V lost 6 bases to trimming and J lost 8 bases; unmatched junction nucleotides: 7. The germline V gene has CDR1 MNHNY and CDR2 SVGAGI (reference sequence). The CDR3 loop spans 14 amino acids. CDR3 bases: TGTGCCAGCAGGTGGGGACAGGGCGGAGAAAAACTGTTTTTT. Translating it yields CASRWGQGGEKLFF.

This clonotype was seen more than once but under ten times. The rearrangement uses TRBV15 and TRBJ2-1, with TRBD2 identical over 12 bases. The germline CDR1 and CDR2 sequences are LNHNV and YYDKDF (reference sequence). V dropped 5 bases and J dropped 9; count of bases not matched to a gene: 8. The length of the CDR3 is 15 residues. CDR3 DNA: TGTGCCACCAGCCCTCGGACTAGCGGGGTAATTGAGCAGTTCTTC. It is translated as CATSPRTSGVIEQFF.

This clonotype was counted a few times. This chain joins TRBV7-2 and TRBJ2-7; 9 nucleotides align to TRBD2. The ends lost 3 bases at V and 3 bases at J; junction bases unmatched: 9. Germline lookup yields CDR1 SGHTA and CDR2 FQGNSA. This CDR3 is 16 amino acids long. CDR3 DNA sequence: TGTGCCAGCAGCTTCTGGGATAGCGGGGGATACTACGAGCAGTACTTC. Its protein is CASSFWDSGGYYEQYF.

The V call is TRBV3-1, the J call TRBJ2-4, with D perhaps TRBD2 (6 bases). The V and J ends lost 1 base and 4 bases respectively, with 11 bases between them. Germline V gene data show CDR1 as LGHDT and CDR2 as YNNKEL (reference sequence). The CDR3 is made up of 15 amino acids. This CDR3 is CASSQAGGAKNIQYF. CDR3 nucleotide sequence: TGTGCCAGCAGCCAAGCGGGCGGGGCTAAAAACATTCAGTACTTC.

This clonotype showed up many times. The chain links TRBV4-1 to TRBJ2-7; D gene unclear. Looked up from germline, CDR1 is MGHRA and CDR2 is YSYEKL. This CDR3 region has 12 residues. Deletions cut 2 bases from V and 2 bases from J, with 4 bases between. The DNA for the CDR3 is TGCGCCAGCAGCCAAAACCCCTACGAGCAGTACTTC. This encodes CASSQNPYEQYF.

The sample holds a few counts of this clonotype. The chain recombines TRBV5-1 with TRBJ1-6; D ambiguous. Germline V gene sequence: CDR1 SGHRS, CDR2 YFSETQ. The germline V and J ends were trimmed by 1 base and 7 bases, with 12 bases remaining between them. The CDR3 runs 15 residues. The CDR3 sequence is CASSLLGFGNSPLHF. CDR3 bases: TGCGCCAGCAGCTTGTTGGGATTCGGGAATTCACCCCTCCACTTT.

The V gene is TRBV29-1, the J gene TRBJ2-1; possibly TRBD2 for D (6 bases). The CDR3 spans 14 residues. CDR1 is SQVTM and CDR2 is ANQGSEA in the germline V gene. Trimming removed 6 bases at V and 10 bases at J, with 22 bases between. The CDR3 spells CSVLPTRLSYEQFF. In DNA form, the CDR3 reads TGCAGCGTCCTACCGACTAGACTCTCCTACGAGCAGTTCTTC.

This clonotype was seen ten or more times. The V call is TRBV5-1, the J call TRBJ2-5; 7 nucleotides agree with TRBD1. Unmatched junction bases numbered 13, after V lost 7 bases and J lost 1 base. This CDR3 region has 16 residues. The germline V gene has CDR1 SGHRS and CDR2 YFSETQ. The CDR3 nucleotides read TGCGCCAGCTCCGCGACAGGGAACCCCTCCCAAGAGACCCAGTACTTC. Translating it yields CASSATGNPSQETQYF.

CDR3 coding DNA: TGTGCCAGCTCACCATACGGACAGGGGTCTGGAAACACCATATATTTT. It codes for CASSPYGQGSGNTIYF. This chain joins TRBV18 and TRBJ1-3; 9 nucleotides align to TRBD1. The CDR3 loop spans 16 amino acids. Trimming took 2 bases from V and 1 from J; bases not matched to a gene: 3. Per germline, CDR1 KGHSH and CDR2 LQKENI.

This clonotype was observed a handful of times. A read error is possible here, since a much larger clone lies one base away. This CDR3 is CAGSTQIWGAYGYTF. The CDR3 DNA reads TGTGCCGGCAGTACCCAGATCTGGGGCGCCTATGGCTACACCTTC. This chain links TRBV28 with TRBJ1-2, with a possible D match to TRBD1 (5 bases). CDR3 length: 15 residues. Germline V gives CDR1 MDHEN, CDR2 SYDVKM.

This clonotype was found a few times. The chain joins TRBV7-2 to TRBJ2-2, with D maybe TRBD1 (5 bases). Trimming cost V 2 bases and J 3 bases, with 10 bases left between them. The CDR3 spans 15 residues. From germline, CDR1 is SGHTA and CDR2 FQGNSA. CDR3 DNA: TGTGCCAGCAGCTTATTCGGCAGGGACACCGGGGAGCTGTTTTTT. Translation: CASSLFGRDTGELFF.

The V gene is TRBV6-5, the J gene TRBJ1-5, with TRBD1 identical over 7 bases. The CDR3 is made up of 15 amino acids. Germline CDR1 MNHEY, CDR2 SVGAGI. Trimming took 6 bases from V and 2 from J; bases not matched to a gene: 7. The CDR3 bases are TGTGCCAGCAGATCGACAGGGAATGGCAATCAGCCCCAGCATTTT. This translates into CASRSTGNGNQPQHF.

This chain uses TRBV7-2 with TRBJ2-3, with 8 bases lining up with TRBD1. CDR1 and CDR2 from the germline V gene are SGHTA and FQGNSA. Germline trimming cut 3 bases from V and 0 bases from J; bases unmatched to any gene: 17. The CDR3 has 20 residues. CDR3 in DNA: TGTGCCAGCAGCTTCCCTGGACAGGGTAGCCCCCTGATTAGCACAGATACGCAGTATTTT. Translating it yields CASSFPGQGSPLISTDTQYF.

V and J are TRBV27 and TRBJ2-1; 14 positions match TRBD2. V dropped 8 bases and J dropped 9; count of bases not matched to a gene: 9. The CDR3 consists of 15 residues. CDR1 is MNHEY and CDR2 is SMNVEV in the germline V gene (reference sequence). CDR3 nucleotide sequence: TGTGCCAGCCGCTCCGGGACTAGCGGGGGATTTGAGCAGTTCTTC. It codes for CASRSGTSGGFEQFF.

This clonotype was counted only a few times. The chain uses TRBV9 and TRBJ2-2; no definite D call. The germline V gene has CDR1 SGDLS and CDR2 YYNGEE. Trimming cost V 1 base and J 5 bases, with 9 bases left between them. CDR3 size: 14 residues. For the CDR3, the DNA is TGTGCCAGCAGCGTAAAAGACGGGACCGGGGAGCTGTTTTTT. It translates to CASSVKDGTGELFF.

The V call is TRBV15, the J call TRBJ2-3; D is unresolved. There are 16 residues in the CDR3. Germline values: CDR1 LNHNV, CDR2 YYDKDF (reference sequence). Trimming took 0 bases from V and 3 from J, leaving 13 bases between them. The CDR3, as DNA: TGTGCCACCAGCAGAGAGGGAACTGCCCTTACAGATACGCAGTATTTT. As protein: CATSREGTALTDTQYF.

This clonotype was seen a few times. The V and J genes are TRBV5-1 and TRBJ2-3; no definite D call. Germline V gene sequence: CDR1 SGHRS, CDR2 YFSETQ. This CDR3 contains 16 residues. V lost 4 bases and J lost 6, with 21 bases in between. The CDR3 DNA is TGCGCCAGCAGCCTTGGATTCGTGAGGAAGGCGGATACGCAGTATTTT. Protein: CASSLGFVRKADTQYF.

Many counts were recorded for this clonotype. The chain uses TRBV11-2 and TRBJ2-7; possible D gene TRBD1, 6 bases. Germline loops: CDR1 SGHAT, CDR2 FQNNGV. The CDR3 spans 13 residues. V was trimmed by 2 bases and J by 3 bases, leaving 8 bases between them. The CDR3 is CASSLLQGYEQYF. The CDR3, as DNA: TGTGCCAGCAGCTTACTACAGGGCTACGAGCAGTACTTC.

About this clonotype: Just one base apart from a much larger clone, this may be a read error. The chain uses TRBV7-6 and TRBJ2-2; 13 bases line up with TRBD2. CDR1 is SGHVS and CDR2 is FNYEAQ in the germline V gene. The ends lost 5 bases at V and 5 bases at J; junction bases unmatched: 8. This CDR3 is built from 17 residues. The CDR3, as DNA: TGTGCCAGCAGCGCACTAGCGGGGGGGCGGGGGACCGGGGAGCTGTTTTTT. Its protein product is CASSALAGGRGTGELFF.